This T cell receptor beta chain was found in a study of T cells after yellow fever vaccination. Study information: Those fractions that held only low numbers of cells were prepared using the SMART-Seq v4 Ultra Low Input RNA kit. The study, taken as a whole, reports: Reappearing after the booster were most of the clones from primary vaccination (about 95% CD4, approximately 89% CD8). It was a weaker secondary response, yet one that peaked faster, at day 5 versus 15.

Template switching by 5'RACE produced TCR cDNA, adding a universal primer site and UMIs. From the 5' RACE reads, TCRdb called clonotypes with MiXCR, one entry per CDR3 protein. The data hold about 73,000 distinct CDR3 sequences, with roughly 7.7% observed a single time. Regarding this clonotype: The target antigen is unknown.

Germline CDR1 SQVTM, CDR2 ANQGSEA. V was clipped by 6 bases and J by 8 bases; unmatched bases: 2. The CDR3 runs 11 residues. The source is a man aged 30-40 years who received the YFV17D yellow fever vaccine. The specimen comprised CD8+ T cells sorted from PBMCs, sampled on the day of the yellow fever booster vaccination. V and J are TRBV29-1 and TRBJ2-1, with 9 bases identical to TRBD1. The chain's CDR3 is CSVDRGYEQFF. DNA of the CDR3: TGCAGCGTGGACAGGGGCTATGAGCAGTTCTTC.